What follows are 23 T cell receptor beta chains derived from one specimen sequenced in a study of CD8 T cells in Susac syndrome (dated 2019 in TCRdb). The library was made by the immunoSEQ multiplex PCR assay. RNA was extracted using the RNeasy kit, and roughly 0.5 to 1 microgram was reverse transcribed with random hexamers. TCRdb's own reprocessing of the public reads used fastp at Q25 and MiXCR and kept productive beta chains. Every CDR3 protein is listed once, alongside the most common genes and DNA of its rows. The sample includes some 200,000 distinct CDR3 sequences, with just under 95% observed a single time. Approximately 0.1% of the sample belongs to the ten largest clones. The sequencing sample was made of CD4+ T cells from PBMCs. Source of these receptors: a human donor in good health.

The chain recombines TRBV7-9 with TRBJ2-1; 9 nucleotides agree with TRBD2. Germline CDR1 and CDR2: SEHNR and FQNEAQ (reference sequence). CDR3 length: 15 amino acids. The V gene end was trimmed by 5 bases and the J gene end by 7 bases; junction bases not matched to a gene: 9. The CDR3: CASSPLGGRVNEQFF. The CDR3 DNA reads as TGTGCCAGCAGCCCCCTTGGCGGGAGGGTTAATGAGCAGTTCTTC.

The genes are TRBV3-1 and TRBJ2-1; 7 positions match TRBD1. In germline, CDR1 is LGHDT, CDR2 YNNKEL (reference sequence). This CDR3 comprises 20 residues. Germline trimming cut 4 bases from V and 0 bases from J; bases unmatched to any gene: 18. CDR3 nucleotide sequence: TGTGCCAGCAGCCCGCACCGTCTCCGGGACAGCAAGAGCTCCTACAATGAGCAGTTCTTC. It encodes CASSPHRLRDSKSSYNEQFF.

The rearrangement uses TRBV20-1 and TRBJ2-6; D gene uncertain. The CDR3 loop spans 14 amino acids. CDR1 is DFQATT, CDR2 SNEGSKA, per germline (reference sequence). V dropped 0 bases and J dropped 4 bases, with 7 bases sitting between them. CDR3 DNA: TGCAGTGCTAGAGAGGTAGCCGGGGCCAACGTCCTGACTTTC. Protein sequence: CSAREVAGANVLTF.

The rearrangement joins TRBV20-1 to TRBJ2-3; 8 nucleotides match TRBD2. J lost 1 base, V lost 5 bases, and 8 bases had no gene match. This CDR3 region has 15 residues. The V gene's germline CDR1 is DFQATT and CDR2 SNEGSKA (reference sequence). The CDR3 here is CSARAGEWGTDTQYF. CDR3 nucleotide sequence: TGCAGTGCTCGAGCGGGAGAGTGGGGCACAGATACGCAGTATTTT.

This clonotype occurred once. The CDR3 here is CASSQFSRPYEQYF. The DNA for the CDR3 is TGTGCCAGCAGTCAATTTAGCCGGCCCTACGAGCAGTACTTC. The chain carries TRBV27 and TRBJ2-7; no firm D call. Germline V lookup: CDR1 MNHEY, CDR2 SMNVEV (reference sequence). V dropped 5 bases and J dropped 2 bases, with 13 bases sitting between them. This CDR3 region has 14 residues.

The chain couples TRBV20-1 to TRBJ1-2; TRBD1 is a possible D gene (5 bases). This CDR3 has 12 amino acids. Germline CDR1 reads DFQATT; CDR2 reads SNEGSKA (reference sequence). V gave up 6 bases and J gave up 3 bases, with 11 bases separating them. CDR3 in amino acids: CSAPRGDYGYTF. The CDR3, as DNA: TGCAGTGCACCGAGGGGCGACTATGGCTACACCTTC.

The genes are TRBV12-3 or TRBV12-4 and TRBJ2-7; a possible D gene is TRBD1 (6 bases). The CDR3 runs to 14 residues. The V gene lost 6 bases and the J gene lost 3 bases, with 15 bases spanning the gap. The DNA of the CDR3 is TGTGCCAGCAGCCCAACATACAGGGACTACGAGCAGTACTTC. Its protein product is CASSPTYRDYEQYF.

The rearrangement uses TRBV29-1 and TRBJ1-2; D gene uncertain. This CDR3 comprises 10 residues. V was shortened by 6 bases and J by 8 bases, with 10 bases between the two germline ends. Germline-derived CDR1 and CDR2 are SQVTM and ANQGSEA. The CDR3 sequence is CSVRGGGYTF. The CDR3 DNA follows: TGCAGCGTGCGCGGTGGCGGCTACACCTTC. Based on the CDR3 plus reference TRBV29-1 and TRBJ1-2, the full variable domain is SAVISQKPSRDICQRGTSLTIQCQVDSQVTMMFWYRQQPGQSLTLIATANQGSEATYESGFVIDKFPISRPNLTFSTLTVSNMSPEDSSIYLCSVRGGGYTFGSGTRLTVV.

The chain couples TRBV19 to TRBJ2-1; 8 nucleotides match TRBD2. The CDR3 is 11 residues long. After removal of 11 bases from V and 9 bases from J, the junction contained 6 bases not matched to a gene. Germline CDR1 reads LNHDA; CDR2 reads SQIVND (reference sequence). Here the CDR3 reads CAVGRAGEQFF. The DNA for the CDR3 is TGTGCCGTCGGGAGGGCCGGTGAGCAGTTCTTC.

In this sample, this clonotype turned up once. This rearrangement joins TRBV7-9 to TRBJ2-3; D is unresolved. Trimming removed 1 base from V and 5 bases from J, with 10 bases in between. The CDR3 is made up of 14 amino acids. The germline V gene has CDR1 SEHNR and CDR2 FQNEAQ (reference sequence). CDR3 amino acids: CASSLGLQIDTQYF. The CDR3 region has the DNA TGTGCCAGCAGCTTAGGACTCCAGATAGATACGCAGTATTTT.

The chain is built from TRBV15 and TRBJ2-1; a possible D gene is TRBD2 (5 bases). Between the trimmed V and J ends, which lost 4 bases and 5 bases, there was a span of 15 bases. This CDR3 comprises 15 residues. Germline V gene sequence: CDR1 LNHNV, CDR2 YYDKDF (reference sequence). The CDR3, as DNA: TGTGCCACCAGCATGGTAAAGGGAGCTAACAATGAGCAGTTCTTC. Protein product: CATSMVKGANNEQFF.

The V call is TRBV7-9, the J call TRBJ1-4; D unresolved. Trimming removed 0 bases from V and 1 base from J, with 6 bases in between. The CDR3 runs 15 residues. Germline V gene lookup returns CDR1 SEHNR and CDR2 FQNEAQ (reference sequence). CDR3 amino acids: CASSLAGVTNEKLFF. In nucleotides, the CDR3 is TGTGCCAGCAGCTTAGCAGGAGTAACTAATGAAAAACTGTTTTTT.

About this clonotype itself: At one of its ends the junction is not consistent with the germline gene, which may arise from a read error. The chain links TRBV4-3 to TRBJ2-2; D uncertain. The CDR3 runs to 14 residues. Per the germline V gene, CDR1 is LGHNA and CDR2 is YSLEER. This CDR3 reads CASSQEPNTGELFF. The CDR3 nucleotides are TGTGCCAGCAGCCAAGAACCGAACACCGGGGAGCTGTTTTTT.

J is TRBJ1-2 and V is TRBV13; D might be TRBD1 (5 bases). The CDR3 extends over 13 amino acids. Germline V CDR1 and CDR2: PRHDT, FYEKMQ (reference sequence). The V gene lost 5 bases and the J gene lost 8 bases, with 15 bases spanning the gap. The CDR3 here is CASSLVGWDGYTF. The CDR3 bases are TGTGCCAGCAGCCTAGTAGGGTGGGACGGCTACACCTTC.

This chain links TRBV7-2 with TRBJ2-7, with D possibly matching TRBD1 (6 bases). From germline, CDR1 is SGHTA and CDR2 FQGNSA. V dropped 5 bases and J dropped 6 bases, with 11 bases sitting between them. CDR3 length equals 12 residues. The CDR3 sequence is CASSAQGPEQYF. The CDR3 DNA sequence: TGTGCCAGCAGCGCACAGGGTCCCGAGCAGTACTTC.

The CDR3 is CSASGTPADTQYF. In DNA form, the CDR3 reads TGCAGTGCTTCCGGGACTCCCGCAGATACGCAGTATTTT. The gene calls are TRBV20-1 and TRBJ2-3, with D tentatively TRBD2 (6 bases). The CDR3 contains 13 residues. The V end lost 5 bases, the J end lost 4 bases, and 13 bases lay between the germline ends. From germline, CDR1 is DFQATT and CDR2 SNEGSKA (reference sequence).

This rearrangement joins TRBV6-2 or TRBV6-3 to TRBJ2-5; either TRBD1 or TRBD2 may fit D (5 bases each). Germline values: CDR1 MNHEY, CDR2 SVGEGT. Trimming stripped 0 bases from V and 2 bases from J, with 7 bases between. CDR3 size: 14 residues. DNA for the CDR3: TGTGCCAGCAGTTACTCGGGACCGCAAGAGACCCAGTACTTC. Its translation is CASSYSGPQETQYF.

CDR3: CASKRLAEPTDTQYF. CDR3 nucleotide sequence: TGTGCCAGCAAGAGACTAGCGGAACCCACAGATACGCAGTATTTT. The chain joins TRBV7-3 to TRBJ2-3; TRBD2 matches 9 bases. V trimming: 7 bases; J trimming: 2 bases; junction bases outside the gene matches: 7. Per the germline V gene, CDR1 is SGHTA and CDR2 is FQGTGA. This CDR3 is built from 15 residues.

This chain connects TRBV29-1 to TRBJ1-5, with D unresolved. V lost 7 bases and J 3 bases, leaving 10 bases between the germline ends. This CDR3 spans 12 amino acids. The germline gives CDR1 SQVTM, CDR2 ANQGSEA. CDR3 loop: CSARIPNQPQHF. In DNA, the CDR3 is TGCAGCGCCCGGATCCCCAATCAGCCCCAGCATTTT. The variable domain in full, completed from reference TRBV29-1 and TRBJ1-5, reads SAVISQKPSRDICQRGTSLTIQCQVDSQVTMMFWYRQQPGQSLTLIATANQGSEATYESGFVIDKFPISRPNLTFSTLTVSNMSPEDSSIYLCSARIPNQPQHFGDGTRLSIL.

The V and J genes are TRBV28 and TRBJ2-2; D call uncertain. Germline lookup yields CDR1 MDHEN and CDR2 SYDVKM. The V end was cut by 7 bases, the J end by 9 bases, with 15 bases between. This CDR3 spans 13 amino acids. CDR3 bases: TGTGCCAGCAATCTTTCCGACCGACGGGAGCTGTTTTTT. Its translation: CASNLSDRRELFF.

The chain joins TRBV29-1 to TRBJ2-3; D may be TRBD1 or TRBD2 (5 bases each). This CDR3 region has 13 residues. The V gene lost 6 bases and the J gene lost 4 bases, with 14 bases spanning the gap. Germline V CDR1 and CDR2: SQVTM, ANQGSEA. The CDR3 loop reads CSVRGSYPDTQYF. The CDR3, as DNA: TGCAGCGTACGGGGCTCGTACCCAGATACGCAGTATTTT.

The CDR3 nucleotides are TGTGCCAGCAGCCGGACAGGGCGCGATACGCAGTATTTT. Protein: CASSRTGRDTQYF. The V gene is TRBV9, the J gene TRBJ2-3; TRBD1 matches 8 bases. CDR1 is SGDLS, CDR2 YYNGEE, per germline. The trim removed 4 bases at V and 6 bases at J, leaving 4 bases unmatched. The CDR3 runs 13 residues.

The V call is TRBV5-1, the J call TRBJ2-3; the match to TRBD2 covers 12 bases. This CDR3 has 17 amino acids. With 1 base clipped from V and 5 bases from J, the junction kept 8 bases outside the gene matches. Germline V gene sequence: CDR1 SGHRS, CDR2 YFSETQ. The CDR3 sequence is CASSLPGLAGRGDTQYF. The CDR3, as DNA: TGCGCCAGCAGCTTGCCGGGACTAGCGGGCCGTGGAGATACGCAGTATTTT.